This T cell receptor beta chain was captured in a study of blood T cell repertoires in COVID-19. Methods used by the authors: Reference gene primer amplification gave nucleated cell count estimates. The table came from immunoSEQ multiplex PCR; TCRdb's copy has only in-frame clones and leaves some out. That table is the source of V, J and clone size, and D and trimming were worked out from the DNA. Of a few hundred thousand clones listed, under 85% are singletons. Recovered participants had two consecutive negative NP/OP PCR tests, healthcare professional clearance, or symptom resolution. The sequenced sample was PBMCs or T cells enriched from blood (not recorded which). The receptor was derived from a woman aged 45-65 years who had recovered from COVID-19.

As DNA, the CDR3 is TGTGCCAGCAGCATCAGGACTAGCGTCGGGGATACGCAGTATTTT. Its translation: CASSIRTSVGDTQYF. This chain connects TRBV9 to TRBJ2-3; TRBD2 agrees at 9 bases. V was clipped by 4 bases and J by 6 bases; unmatched bases: 9. CDR1 is SGDLS and CDR2 is YYNGEE in the germline V gene. The CDR3 spans 15 residues.